Presented here are 5 T cell receptor beta chains from one specimen sequenced in a study of blood T cell repertoires in COVID-19. TCRdb keeps only in-frame clones here, not all; method: immunoSEQ multiplex PCR. The sample carries 150,000 to 200,000 clones, 80% recorded once. Sequencing input: PBMCs or T cells enriched from blood (not recorded which). The receptors here all came from a middle-aged man who had recovered from COVID-19.

V is TRBV2 and J is TRBJ1-3; tentative D call: TRBD1 (5 bases). V shed 5 bases and J shed 0 bases, with 8 bases lying between them. CDR1 is SNHLY, CDR2 FYNNEI, per germline. This CDR3 is 14 amino acids long. The CDR3 DNA sequence: TGTGCCAGCAGTAGGGACTTCTCTGGAAACACCATATATTTT. Its protein is CASSRDFSGNTIYF.

CDR3 bases: TGTGCCAGCAGTCCACCGGGACTAGCTGGGAATGGGGACACAGATACGCAGTATTTT. Translated: CASSPPGLAGNGDTDTQYF. The genes are TRBV6-6 and TRBJ2-3, with 9 bases fitting TRBD2. The V gene end was trimmed by 5 bases and the J gene end by 2 bases; junction bases not matched to a gene: 17. This CDR3 has 19 amino acids. CDR1 is MNHNY and CDR2 is SVGAGI in the germline V gene (reference sequence).

The chain joins TRBV5-1 to TRBJ1-2; 7 bases fit TRBD1. Trimming at V came to 2 bases and at J to 7 bases, leaving 11 bases not matched to a gene. This CDR3 has 15 residues. Per germline, CDR1 SGHRS and CDR2 YFSETQ. This CDR3 is CASSFNRGQRAGYTF. The CDR3 DNA follows: TGCGCCAGCAGCTTCAACAGGGGCCAGAGGGCTGGCTACACCTTC.

The chain carries TRBV3-1 (or the pseudogene TRBV3-2) and TRBJ2-4; a weak D match, TRBD2 (6 bases). Germline CDR1 LGHDT, CDR2 YNNKEL (reference sequence). This CDR3 has 14 amino acids. Trimming pared 1 base from V and 6 bases from J, leaving 10 bases between. The chain's CDR3 is CASSQGGEVNIQYF. The CDR3 DNA sequence: TGTGCCAGCAGCCAAGGAGGGGAGGTAAACATTCAGTACTTC.

The rearrangement links TRBV5-6 to TRBJ2-3, with D tentatively TRBD1 (5 bases). The CDR3 has 17 amino acids. V was shortened by 2 bases and J by 0 bases, with 16 bases between the two germline ends. Germline values: CDR1 SGHDT, CDR2 YYEEEE. CDR3 loop: CASSFAWTLTSTDTQYF. For the CDR3, the DNA is TGTGCCAGCAGCTTTGCCTGGACACTAACTAGCACAGATACGCAGTATTTT. The full variable domain, rest sourced from reference TRBV5-6 and TRBJ2-3, is DAGVTQSPTHLIKTRGQQVTLRCSPKSGHDTVSWYQQALGQGPQFIFQYYEEEERQRGNFPDRFSGHQFPNYSSELNVNALLLGDSALYLCASSFAWTLTSTDTQYFGPGTRLTVL.